This T cell receptor (beta chain) came from a study of T cell repertoires in cytomegalovirus infection. This clonotype was observed at least ten times. The antigen remains unidentified. The study, taken as a whole, reports: Ex vivo, HLA-C-restricted CMV-specific TCR beta clonotypes prevailed over the rest of the response.

TCRdb analysed the reads with MiXCR anew, one entry per CDR3 protein. Of 310,000 or so distinct CDR3 sequences listed, roughly 24% are singletons. The receptor was isolated from a human donor in good health (CMV status not recorded). Some clones in this sample may be carry-over from other donors' samples. Sequences were obtained from PBMCs.

The DNA for the CDR3 is TGTGCCAGCAGCTTAGCCGAGGGCCTGAGTGAGCAGTTCTTC. Its protein is CASSLAEGLSEQFF. V gene TRBV7-2 combines with J gene TRBJ2-1; perhaps TRBD2 as D (5 bases). The CDR3 spans 14 residues. V was trimmed by 0 bases and J by 9 bases, leaving 12 bases between them. Germline values: CDR1 SGHTA, CDR2 FQGNSA.